This T cell receptor beta chain is drawn from a study of beta chain features in type 1 diabetes. TCRB transcripts that were expressed got sequenced, as all of the isolated RNA had been reverse transcribed. The protocol was immunoSEQ multiplex PCR, while the TCRdb copy is restricted to in-frame clones and leaves out a portion. The repertoire holds 430,000 or so clones, with about an eighth as singletons. V dropped 8 bases and J dropped 6 bases, with 19 bases sitting between them. CDR1 is MGHDK and CDR2 is SYGVNS in the germline V gene. CDR3 size: 15 residues. The sequenced sample consisted of naive CD4+ T cells from blood. The chain joins TRBV25-1 to TRBJ2-2; D gene unclear. The sequence was collected from a woman younger than 35 in good health. CDR3: CASPARTAFPGELFF. In DNA, the CDR3 is TGTGCCAGCCCGGCCCGGACGGCTTTTCCCGGGGAGCTGTTTTTT.